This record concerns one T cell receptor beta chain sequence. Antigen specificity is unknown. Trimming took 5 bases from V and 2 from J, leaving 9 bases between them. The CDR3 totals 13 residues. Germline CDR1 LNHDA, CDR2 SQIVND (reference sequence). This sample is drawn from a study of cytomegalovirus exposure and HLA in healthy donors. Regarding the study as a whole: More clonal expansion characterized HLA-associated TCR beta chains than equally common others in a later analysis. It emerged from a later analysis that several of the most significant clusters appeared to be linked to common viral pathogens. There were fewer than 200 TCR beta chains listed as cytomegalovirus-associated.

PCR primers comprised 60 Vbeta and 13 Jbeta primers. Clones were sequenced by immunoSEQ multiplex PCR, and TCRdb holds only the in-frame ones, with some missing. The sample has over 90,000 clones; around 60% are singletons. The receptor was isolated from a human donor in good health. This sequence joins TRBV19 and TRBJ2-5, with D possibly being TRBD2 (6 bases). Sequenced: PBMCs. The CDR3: CASSGLHQETQYF. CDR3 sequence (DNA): TGTGCCAGTAGTGGACTACATCAAGAGACCCAGTACTTC.